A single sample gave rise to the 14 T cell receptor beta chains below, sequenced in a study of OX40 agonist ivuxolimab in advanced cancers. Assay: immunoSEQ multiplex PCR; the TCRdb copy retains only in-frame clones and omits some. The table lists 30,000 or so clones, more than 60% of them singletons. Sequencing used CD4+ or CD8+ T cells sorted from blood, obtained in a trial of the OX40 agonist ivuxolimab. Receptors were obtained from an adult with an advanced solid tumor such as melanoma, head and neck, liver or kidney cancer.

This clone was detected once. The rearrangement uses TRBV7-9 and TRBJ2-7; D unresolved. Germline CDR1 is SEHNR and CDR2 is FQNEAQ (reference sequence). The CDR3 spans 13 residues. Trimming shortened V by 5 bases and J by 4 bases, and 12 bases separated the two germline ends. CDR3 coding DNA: TGTGCCAGCAGCCCCCCCGCAGGATACGAGCAGTACTTC. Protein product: CASSPPAGYEQYF. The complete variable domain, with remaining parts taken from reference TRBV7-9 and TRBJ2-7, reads DTGVSQNPRHKITKRGQNVTFRCDPISEHNRLYWYRQTLGQGPEFLTYFQNEAQLEKSRLLSDRFSAERPKGSFSTLEIQRTEQGDSAMYLCASSPPAGYEQYFGPGTRLTVT.

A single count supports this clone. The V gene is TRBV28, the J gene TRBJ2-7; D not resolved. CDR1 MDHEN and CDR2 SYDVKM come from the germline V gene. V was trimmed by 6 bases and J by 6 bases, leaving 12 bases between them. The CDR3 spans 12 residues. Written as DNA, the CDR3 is TGTGCCAGCAGCCCCGCACGGTCCGAGCAGTACTTC. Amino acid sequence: CASSPARSEQYF.

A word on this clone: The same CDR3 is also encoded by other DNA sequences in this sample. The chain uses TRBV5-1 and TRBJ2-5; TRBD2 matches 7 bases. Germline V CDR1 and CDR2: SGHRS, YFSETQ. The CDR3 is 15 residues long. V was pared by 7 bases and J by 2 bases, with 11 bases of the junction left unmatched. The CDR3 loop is CASSPTGGGQETQYF. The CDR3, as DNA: TGCGCCAGCTCGCCGACGGGGGGAGGGCAAGAGACCCAGTACTTC.

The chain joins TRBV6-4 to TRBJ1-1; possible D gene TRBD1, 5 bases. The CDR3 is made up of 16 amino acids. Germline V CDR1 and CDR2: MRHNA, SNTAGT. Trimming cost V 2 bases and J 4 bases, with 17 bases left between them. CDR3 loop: CASSDPSVSRGTEAFF. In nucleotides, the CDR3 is TGTGCCAGCAGTGACCCCTCGGTCTCGAGGGGCACTGAAGCTTTCTTT.

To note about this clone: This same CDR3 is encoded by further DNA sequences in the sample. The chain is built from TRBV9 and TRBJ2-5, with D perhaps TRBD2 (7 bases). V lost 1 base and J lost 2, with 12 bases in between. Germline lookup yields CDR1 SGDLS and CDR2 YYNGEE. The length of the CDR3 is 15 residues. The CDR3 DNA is TGTGCCAGCAGCGTATGGGCGGGGGCACAAGAGACCCAGTACTTC. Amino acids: CASSVWAGAQETQYF.

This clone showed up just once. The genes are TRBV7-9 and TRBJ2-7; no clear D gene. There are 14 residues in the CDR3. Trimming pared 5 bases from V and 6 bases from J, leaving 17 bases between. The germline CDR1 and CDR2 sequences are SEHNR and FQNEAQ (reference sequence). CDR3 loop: CASSHEIPLGEQYF. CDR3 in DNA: TGTGCCAGCAGCCACGAAATACCCCTCGGCGAGCAGTACTTC.

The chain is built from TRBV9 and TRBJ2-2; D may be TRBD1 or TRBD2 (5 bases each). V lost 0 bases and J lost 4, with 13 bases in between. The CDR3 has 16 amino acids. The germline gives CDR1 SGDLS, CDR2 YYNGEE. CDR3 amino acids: CASSVGGFPVTGELFF. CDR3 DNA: TGTGCCAGCAGCGTAGGGGGGTTTCCGGTCACCGGGGAGCTGTTTTTT.

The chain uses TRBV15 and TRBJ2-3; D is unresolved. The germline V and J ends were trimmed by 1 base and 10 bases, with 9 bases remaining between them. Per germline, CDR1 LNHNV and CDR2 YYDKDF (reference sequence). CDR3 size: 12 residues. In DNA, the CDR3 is TGTGCCACCAGCAGAGCCGGAATCGCGCAGTATTTT. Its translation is CATSRAGIAQYF.

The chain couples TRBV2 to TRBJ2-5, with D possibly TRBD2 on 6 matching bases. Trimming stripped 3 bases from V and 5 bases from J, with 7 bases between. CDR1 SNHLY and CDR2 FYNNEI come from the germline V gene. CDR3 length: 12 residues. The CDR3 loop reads CASSEEGETQYF. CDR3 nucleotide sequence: TGTGCCAGCAGTGAGGAGGGGGAGACCCAGTACTTC.

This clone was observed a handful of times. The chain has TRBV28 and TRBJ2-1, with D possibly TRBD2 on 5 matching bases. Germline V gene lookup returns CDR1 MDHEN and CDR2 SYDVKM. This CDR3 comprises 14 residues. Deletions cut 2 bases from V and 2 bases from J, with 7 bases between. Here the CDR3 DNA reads TGTGCCAGCAGTTTAAGCGGCACCTACAATGAGCAGTTCTTC. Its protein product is CASSLSGTYNEQFF.

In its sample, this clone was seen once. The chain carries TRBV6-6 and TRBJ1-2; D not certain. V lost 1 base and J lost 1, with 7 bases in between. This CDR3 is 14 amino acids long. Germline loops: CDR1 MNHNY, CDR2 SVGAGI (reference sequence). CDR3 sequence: CASSYYGNNYGYTF. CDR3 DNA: TGTGCCAGCAGTTACTACGGGAATAACTATGGCTACACCTTC.

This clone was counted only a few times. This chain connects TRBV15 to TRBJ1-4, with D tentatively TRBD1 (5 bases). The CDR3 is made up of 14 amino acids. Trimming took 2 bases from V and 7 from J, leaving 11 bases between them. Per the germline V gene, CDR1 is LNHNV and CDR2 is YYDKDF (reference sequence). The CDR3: CATSRWGQGEKLFF. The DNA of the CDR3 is TGTGCCACCAGCAGATGGGGTCAGGGTGAAAAACTGTTTTTT.

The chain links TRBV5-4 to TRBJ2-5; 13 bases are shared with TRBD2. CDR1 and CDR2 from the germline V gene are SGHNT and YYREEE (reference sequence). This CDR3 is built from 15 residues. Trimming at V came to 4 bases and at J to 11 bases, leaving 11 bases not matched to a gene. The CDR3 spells CASSISGTSGTVQYF. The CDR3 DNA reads TGTGCCAGCAGCATCTCCGGGACTAGCGGGACAGTGCAGTACTTC.

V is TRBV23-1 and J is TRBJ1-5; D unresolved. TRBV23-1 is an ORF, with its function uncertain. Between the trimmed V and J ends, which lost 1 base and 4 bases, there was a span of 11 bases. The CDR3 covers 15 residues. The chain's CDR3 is CASSQCETPNQPQHF. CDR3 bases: TGCGCCAGCAGTCAATGTGAGACACCGAATCAGCCCCAGCATTTT.